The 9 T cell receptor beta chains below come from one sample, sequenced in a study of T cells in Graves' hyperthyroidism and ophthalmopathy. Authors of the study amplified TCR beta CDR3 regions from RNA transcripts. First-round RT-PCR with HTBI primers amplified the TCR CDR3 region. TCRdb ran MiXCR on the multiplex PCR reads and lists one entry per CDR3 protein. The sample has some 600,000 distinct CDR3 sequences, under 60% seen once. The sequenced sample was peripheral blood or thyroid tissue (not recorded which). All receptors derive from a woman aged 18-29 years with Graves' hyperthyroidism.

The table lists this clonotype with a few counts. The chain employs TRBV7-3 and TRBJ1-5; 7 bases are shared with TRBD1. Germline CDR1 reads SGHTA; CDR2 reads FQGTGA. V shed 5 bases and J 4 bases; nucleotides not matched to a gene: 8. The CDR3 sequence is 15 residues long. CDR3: CASSETGRGNQPQHF. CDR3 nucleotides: TGTGCCAGCAGCGAGACAGGGCGCGGGAATCAGCCCCAGCATTTT.

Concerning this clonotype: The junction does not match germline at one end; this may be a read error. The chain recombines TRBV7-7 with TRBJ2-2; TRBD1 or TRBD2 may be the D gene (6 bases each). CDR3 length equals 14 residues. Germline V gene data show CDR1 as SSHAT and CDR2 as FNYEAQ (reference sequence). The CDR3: CASSSTGRSGELFF. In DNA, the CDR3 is TGTGCTAGCAGCTCCACAGGGAGGTCCGGGGAGCTGTTTTTT.

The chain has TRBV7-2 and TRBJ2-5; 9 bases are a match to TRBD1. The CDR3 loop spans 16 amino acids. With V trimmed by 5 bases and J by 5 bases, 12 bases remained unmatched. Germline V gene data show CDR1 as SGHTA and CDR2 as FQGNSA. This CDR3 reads CASSSPSQGAWETQYF. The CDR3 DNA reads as TGTGCCAGCAGCAGTCCTTCACAGGGGGCATGGGAGACCCAGTACTTC.

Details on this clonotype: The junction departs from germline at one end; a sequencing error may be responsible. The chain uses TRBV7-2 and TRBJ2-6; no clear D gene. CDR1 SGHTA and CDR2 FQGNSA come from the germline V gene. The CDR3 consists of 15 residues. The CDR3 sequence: CANSLDLSGANVLTF. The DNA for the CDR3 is TGTGCCAACAGCTTAGATCTCTCTGGGGCCAACGTCCTGACTTTC. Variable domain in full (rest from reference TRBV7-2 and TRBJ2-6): GAGVSQSPSNKVTEKGKDVELRCDPISGHTALYWYRQSLGQGLEFLIYFQGNSAPDKSGLPSDRFSAERTGGSVSTLTIQRTQQEDSAVYLCANSLDLSGANVLTFGAGSRLTVL.

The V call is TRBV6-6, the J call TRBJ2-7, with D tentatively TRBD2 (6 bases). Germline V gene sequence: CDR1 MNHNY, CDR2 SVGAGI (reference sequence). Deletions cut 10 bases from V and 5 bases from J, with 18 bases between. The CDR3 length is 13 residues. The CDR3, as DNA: TGTGCCACAGGGACTGGGGGTATCGACGAGCAGTACTTC. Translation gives CATGTGGIDEQYF.

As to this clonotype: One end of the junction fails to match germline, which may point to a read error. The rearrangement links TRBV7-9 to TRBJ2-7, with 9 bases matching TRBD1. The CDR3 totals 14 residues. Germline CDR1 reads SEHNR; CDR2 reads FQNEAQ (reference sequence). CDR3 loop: CASSQRDRAYEQYF. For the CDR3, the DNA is TGCGCCAGCAGCCAGAGGGACAGGGCCTACGAGCAGTACTTC.

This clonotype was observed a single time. The CDR3 loop reads CASSDVGQGNDQPQHF. In nucleotides, the CDR3 is TGTGCCAGCAGTGACGTAGGACAGGGTAATGATCAGCCCCAGCATTTT. J is TRBJ1-5 and V is TRBV2; 8 nucleotides align to TRBD1. V shed 3 bases, J shed 5 bases, and the junction held 9 bases outside the gene matches. The CDR3 covers 16 residues. Germline V gene sequence: CDR1 SNHLY, CDR2 FYNNEI. Complete variable domain (other parts from reference TRBV2 and TRBJ1-5): EPEVTQTPSHQVTQMGQEVILRCVPISNHLYFYWYRQILGQKVEFLVSFYNNEISEKSEIFDDQFSVERPDGSNFTLKIRSTKLEDSAMYFCASSDVGQGNDQPQHFGDGTRLSIL.

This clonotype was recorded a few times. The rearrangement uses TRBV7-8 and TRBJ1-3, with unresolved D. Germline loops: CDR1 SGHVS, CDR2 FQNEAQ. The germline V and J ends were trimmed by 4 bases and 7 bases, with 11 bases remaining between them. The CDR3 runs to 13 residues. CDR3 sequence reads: CASSSIEGNTIYF. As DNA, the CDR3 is TGTGCCAGCAGCTCGATCGAGGGTAACACCATATATTTT. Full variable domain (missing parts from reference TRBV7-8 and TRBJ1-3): GAGVSQSPRYKVAKRGQDVALRCDPISGHVSLFWYQQALGQGPEFLTYFQNEAQLDKSGLPSDRFFAERPEGSVSTLKIQRTQQEDSAVYLCASSSIEGNTIYFGEGSWLTVV.

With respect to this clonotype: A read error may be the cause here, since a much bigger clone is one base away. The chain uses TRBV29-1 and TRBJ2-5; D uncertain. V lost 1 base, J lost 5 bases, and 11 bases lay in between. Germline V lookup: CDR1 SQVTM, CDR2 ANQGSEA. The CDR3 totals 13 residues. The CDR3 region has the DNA TGCAGCGTTGAAGGGCAAGGGTCGGAGACCCAGTACTTC. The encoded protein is CSVEGQGSETQYF. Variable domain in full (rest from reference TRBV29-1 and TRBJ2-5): SAVISQKPSRDICQRGTSLTIQCQVDSQVTMMFWYRQQPGQSLTLIATANQGSEATYESGFVIDKFPISRPNLTFSTLTVSNMSPEDSSIYLCSVEGQGSETQYFGPGTRLLVL.